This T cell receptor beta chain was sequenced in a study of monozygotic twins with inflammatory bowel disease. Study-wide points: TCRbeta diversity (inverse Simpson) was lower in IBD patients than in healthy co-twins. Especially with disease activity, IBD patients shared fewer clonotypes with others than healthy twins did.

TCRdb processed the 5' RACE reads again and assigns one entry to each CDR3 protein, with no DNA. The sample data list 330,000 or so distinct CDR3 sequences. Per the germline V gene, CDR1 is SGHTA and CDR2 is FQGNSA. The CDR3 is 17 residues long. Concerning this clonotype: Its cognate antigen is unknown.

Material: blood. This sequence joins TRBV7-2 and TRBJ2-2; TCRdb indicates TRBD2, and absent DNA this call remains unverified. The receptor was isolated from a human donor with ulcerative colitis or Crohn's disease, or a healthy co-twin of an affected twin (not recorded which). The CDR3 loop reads CASSLAALAANTGELFF. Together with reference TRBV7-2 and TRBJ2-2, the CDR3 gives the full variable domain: GAGVSQSPSNKVTEKGKDVELRCDPISGHTALYWYRQSLGQGLEFLIYFQGNSAPDKSGLPSDRFSAERTGGSVSTLTIQRTQQEDSAVYLCASSLAALAANTGELFFGEGSRLTVL.